The clone carrying this TCR beta chain came up many times. Its antigen is unidentified. The CDR3 extends over 12 amino acids. Germline loops: CDR1 SQVTM, CDR2 ANQGSEA. V was trimmed by 4 bases and J by 4 bases, leaving 8 bases between them. The sample is drawn from a study of regulatory T cells in long-lasting Graves disease. HTBI primers from iRepertoire and Arm-PCR of CDR3 regions yielded the TCR beta libraries. A single record per CDR3 protein comes from TCRdb applying MiXCR to the multiplex PCR reads. Of approximately 400,000 distinct CDR3 sequences listed, 12% are singletons. Time point in this sample: newly diagnosed GD, antithyroid drugs for less than 3 months. RNA from PBMCs was the source of the TCR library. General study points: TRBV28, TRBJ1-2 and TRBJ2-5 were segments that persistent disease favored. Study was limited to peripheral blood, excluding thyroid tissue.

These data were likewise used in another study, on T cells in Graves' hyperthyroidism and ophthalmopathy. This second study notes: An initial round of RT-PCR targeting the TCR CDR3 relied on the HTBI primer set.

The chain is built from TRBV29-1 and TRBJ2-4; possibly TRBD2 for D (6 bases). This specimen consisted of peripheral blood mononuclear cells (PBMCs), obtained at new diagnosis, from a patient treated with antithyroid drugs. The source is a woman aged 18-30 years with Graves disease. The CDR3 bases are TGCAGCGTTGTAGGGAGGAAAAACATTCAGTACTTC. As protein: CSVVGRKNIQYF.